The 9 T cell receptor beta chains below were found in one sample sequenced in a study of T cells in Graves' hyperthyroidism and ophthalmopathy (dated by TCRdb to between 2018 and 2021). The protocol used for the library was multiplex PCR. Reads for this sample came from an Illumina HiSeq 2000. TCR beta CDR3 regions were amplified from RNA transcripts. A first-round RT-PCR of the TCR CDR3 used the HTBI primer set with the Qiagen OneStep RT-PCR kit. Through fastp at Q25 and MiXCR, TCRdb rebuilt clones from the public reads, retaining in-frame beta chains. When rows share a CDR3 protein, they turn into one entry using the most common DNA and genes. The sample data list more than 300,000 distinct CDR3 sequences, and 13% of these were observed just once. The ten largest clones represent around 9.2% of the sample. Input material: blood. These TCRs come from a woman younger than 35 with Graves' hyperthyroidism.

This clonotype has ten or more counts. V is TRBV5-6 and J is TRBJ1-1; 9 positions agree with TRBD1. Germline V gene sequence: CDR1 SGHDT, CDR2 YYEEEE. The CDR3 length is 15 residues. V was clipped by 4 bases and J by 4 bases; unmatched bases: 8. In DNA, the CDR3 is TGTGCCAGCAGCCCATGGGGGACAGGGAGCACTGAAGCTTTCTTT. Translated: CASSPWGTGSTEAFF.

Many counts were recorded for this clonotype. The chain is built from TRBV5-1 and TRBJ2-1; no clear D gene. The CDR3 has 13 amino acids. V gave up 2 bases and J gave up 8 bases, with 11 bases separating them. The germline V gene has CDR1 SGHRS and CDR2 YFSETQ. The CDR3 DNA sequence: TGCGCCAGCAGCTTCCTGAAAGACCATGAGCAGTTCTTC. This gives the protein CASSFLKDHEQFF. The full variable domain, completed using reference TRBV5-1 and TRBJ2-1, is KAGVTQTPRYLIKTRGQQVTLSCSPISGHRSVSWYQQTPGQGLQFLFEYFSETQRNKGNFPGRFSGRQFSNSRSEMNVSTLELGDSALYLCASSFLKDHEQFFGPGTRLTVL.

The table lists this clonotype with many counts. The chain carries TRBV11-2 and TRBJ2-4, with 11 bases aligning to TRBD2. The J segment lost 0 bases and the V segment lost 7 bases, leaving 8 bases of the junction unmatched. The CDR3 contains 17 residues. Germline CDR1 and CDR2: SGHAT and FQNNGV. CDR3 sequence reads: CASNTLAGAIAKNIQYF. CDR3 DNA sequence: TGTGCCAGCAACACACTAGCGGGGGCGATAGCCAAAAACATTCAGTACTTC.

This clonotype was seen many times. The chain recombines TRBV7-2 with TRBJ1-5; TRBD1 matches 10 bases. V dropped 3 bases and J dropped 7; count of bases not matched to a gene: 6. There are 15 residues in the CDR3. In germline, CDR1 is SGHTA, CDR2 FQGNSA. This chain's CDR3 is CASSFGDRGTQPQHF. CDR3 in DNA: TGTGCCAGCAGCTTCGGGGACAGGGGAACCCAGCCCCAGCATTTT.

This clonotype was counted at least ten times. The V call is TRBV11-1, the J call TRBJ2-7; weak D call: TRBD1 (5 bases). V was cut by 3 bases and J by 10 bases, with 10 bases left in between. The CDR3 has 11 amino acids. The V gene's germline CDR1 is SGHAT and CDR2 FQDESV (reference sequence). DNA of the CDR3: TGTGCCAGCAGCTTGTCGACAGATCAGTACTTC. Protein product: CASSLSTDQYF.

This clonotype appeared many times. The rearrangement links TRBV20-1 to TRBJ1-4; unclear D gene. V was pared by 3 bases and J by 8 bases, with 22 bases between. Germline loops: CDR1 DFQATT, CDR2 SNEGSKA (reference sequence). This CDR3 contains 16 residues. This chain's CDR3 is CSARAFGASPLEKLFF. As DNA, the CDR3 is TGCAGTGCTAGGGCATTTGGAGCCAGCCCCCTAGAAAAACTGTTTTTT.

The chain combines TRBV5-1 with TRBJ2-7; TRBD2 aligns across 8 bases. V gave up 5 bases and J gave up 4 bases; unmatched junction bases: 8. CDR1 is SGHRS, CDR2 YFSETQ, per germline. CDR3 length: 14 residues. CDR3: CASSLDGGEYEQYF. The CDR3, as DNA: TGCGCCAGCAGTTTAGACGGGGGGGAATACGAGCAGTACTTC.

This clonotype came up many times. The CDR3 DNA reads as TGCAGCGTGAAAGAGCGGGAGAACACCGGGGAGCTGTTTTTT. This codes for CSVKERENTGELFF. The chain is built from TRBV29-1 and TRBJ2-2; 7 bases align to TRBD2. CDR3 length equals 14 residues. Trimming at V came to 6 bases and at J to 1 base, leaving 5 bases not matched to a gene. Germline CDR1 is SQVTM and CDR2 is ANQGSEA.

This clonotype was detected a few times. DNA of the CDR3: TGTGCCACCCGACTCGGGGTCCTTGTGTCCACTGAAGCTTTCTTT. This translates into CATRLGVLVSTEAFF. This chain connects TRBV19 to TRBJ1-1; D gene uncertain. The germline V and J ends were trimmed by 10 bases and 4 bases, with 22 bases remaining between them. The CDR3 length is 15 residues. Germline assignment: CDR1 LNHDA and CDR2 SQIVND (reference sequence). Full variable domain (outside the CDR3, taken from reference TRBV19 and TRBJ1-1): DGGITQSPKYLFRKEGQNVTLSCEQNLNHDAMYWYRQDPGQGLRLIYYSQIVNDFQKGDIAEGYSVSREKKESFPLTVTSAQKNPTAFYLCATRLGVLVSTEAFFGQGTRLTVV.